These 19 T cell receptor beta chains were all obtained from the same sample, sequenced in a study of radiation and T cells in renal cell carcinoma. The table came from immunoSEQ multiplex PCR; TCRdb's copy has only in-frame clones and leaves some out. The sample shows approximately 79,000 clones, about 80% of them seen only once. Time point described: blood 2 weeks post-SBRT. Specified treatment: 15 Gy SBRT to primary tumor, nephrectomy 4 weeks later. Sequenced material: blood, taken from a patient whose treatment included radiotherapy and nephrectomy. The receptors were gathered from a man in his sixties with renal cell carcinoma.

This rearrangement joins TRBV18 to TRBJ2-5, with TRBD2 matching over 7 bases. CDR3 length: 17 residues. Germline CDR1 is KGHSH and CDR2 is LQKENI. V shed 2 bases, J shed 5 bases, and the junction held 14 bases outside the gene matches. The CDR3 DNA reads TGTGCCAGCTCACCAAAATTCGGGGGAGGGCCCCTGGAGACCCAGTACTTC. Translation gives CASSPKFGGGPLETQYF.

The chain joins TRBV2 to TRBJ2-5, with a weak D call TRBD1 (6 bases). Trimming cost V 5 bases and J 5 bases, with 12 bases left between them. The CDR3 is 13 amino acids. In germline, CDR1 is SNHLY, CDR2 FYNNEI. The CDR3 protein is CASSLTGHETQYF. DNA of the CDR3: TGTGCCAGCAGTCTTACAGGGCACGAGACCCAGTACTTC.

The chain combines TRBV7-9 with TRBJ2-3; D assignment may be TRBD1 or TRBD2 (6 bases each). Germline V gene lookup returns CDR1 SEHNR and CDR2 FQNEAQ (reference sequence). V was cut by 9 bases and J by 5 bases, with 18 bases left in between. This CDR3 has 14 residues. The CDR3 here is CASLEAGGVDTQYF. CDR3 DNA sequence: TGTGCCAGTCTTGAGGCCGGGGGCGTAGATACGCAGTATTTT.

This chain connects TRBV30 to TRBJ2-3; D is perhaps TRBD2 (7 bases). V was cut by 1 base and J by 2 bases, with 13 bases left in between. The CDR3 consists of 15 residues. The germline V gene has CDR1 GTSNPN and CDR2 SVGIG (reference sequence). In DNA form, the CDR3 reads TGTGCCTGGAGTGCAACGGGGGGCTCCACAGATACGCAGTATTTT. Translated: CAWSATGGSTDTQYF. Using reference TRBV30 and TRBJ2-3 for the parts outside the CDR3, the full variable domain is SQTIHQWPATLVQPVGSPLSLECTVEGTSNPNLYWYRQAAGRGLQLLFYSVGIGQISSEVPQNLSASRPQDRQFILSSKKLLLSDSGFYLCAWSATGGSTDTQYFGPGTRLTVL.

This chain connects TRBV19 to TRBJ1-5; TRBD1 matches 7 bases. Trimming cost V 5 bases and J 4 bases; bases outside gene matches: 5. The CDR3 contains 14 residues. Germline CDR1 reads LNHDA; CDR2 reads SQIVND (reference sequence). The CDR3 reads CASSSSTGNQPQHF. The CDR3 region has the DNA TGTGCCAGTAGTTCCTCGACAGGGAATCAGCCCCAGCATTTT. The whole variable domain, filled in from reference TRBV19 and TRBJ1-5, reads DGGITQSPKYLFRKEGQNVTLSCEQNLNHDAMYWYRQDPGQGLRLIYYSQIVNDFQKGDIAEGYSVSREKKESFPLTVTSAQKNPTAFYLCASSSSTGNQPQHFGDGTRLSIL.

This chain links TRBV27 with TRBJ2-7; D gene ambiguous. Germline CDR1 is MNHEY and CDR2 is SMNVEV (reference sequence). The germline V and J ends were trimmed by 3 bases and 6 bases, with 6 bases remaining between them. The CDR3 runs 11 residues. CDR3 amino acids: CASSFGIEQYF. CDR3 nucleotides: TGTGCCAGCAGTTTTGGGATCGAGCAGTACTTC.

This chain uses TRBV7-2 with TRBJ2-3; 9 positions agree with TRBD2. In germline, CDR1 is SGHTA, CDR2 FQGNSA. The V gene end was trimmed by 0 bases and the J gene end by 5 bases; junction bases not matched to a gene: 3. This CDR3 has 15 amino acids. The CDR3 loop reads CASSLAVAGVDTQYF. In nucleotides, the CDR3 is TGTGCCAGCAGCTTAGCGGTAGCGGGAGTAGATACGCAGTATTTT.

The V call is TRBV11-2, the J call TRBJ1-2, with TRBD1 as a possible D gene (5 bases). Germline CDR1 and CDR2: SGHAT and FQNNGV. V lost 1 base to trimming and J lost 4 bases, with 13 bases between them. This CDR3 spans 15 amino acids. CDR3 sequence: CASSLGVSGPYGYTF. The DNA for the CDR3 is TGTGCCAGCAGCTTAGGGGTATCGGGGCCCTATGGCTACACCTTC.

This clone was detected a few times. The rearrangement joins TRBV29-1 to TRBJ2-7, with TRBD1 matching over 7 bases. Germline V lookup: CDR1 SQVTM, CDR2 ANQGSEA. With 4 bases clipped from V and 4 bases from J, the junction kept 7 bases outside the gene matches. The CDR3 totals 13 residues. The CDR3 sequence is CSVGQGRGYEQYF. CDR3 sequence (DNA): TGCAGCGTTGGGCAGGGCAGGGGGTACGAGCAGTACTTC.

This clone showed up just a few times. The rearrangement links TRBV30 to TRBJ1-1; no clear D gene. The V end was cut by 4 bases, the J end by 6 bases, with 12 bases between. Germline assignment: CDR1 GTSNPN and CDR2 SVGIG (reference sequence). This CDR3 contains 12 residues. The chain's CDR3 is CAWTGLTSEAFF. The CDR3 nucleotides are TGTGCCTGGACGGGGTTAACCTCTGAAGCTTTCTTT.

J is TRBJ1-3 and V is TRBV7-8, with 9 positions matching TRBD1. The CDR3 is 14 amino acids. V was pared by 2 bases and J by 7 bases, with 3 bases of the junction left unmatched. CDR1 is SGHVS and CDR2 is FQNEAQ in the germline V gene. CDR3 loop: CASSLMGTGNTIYF. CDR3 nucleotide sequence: TGTGCCAGCAGCTTAATGGGGACAGGGAACACCATATATTTT.

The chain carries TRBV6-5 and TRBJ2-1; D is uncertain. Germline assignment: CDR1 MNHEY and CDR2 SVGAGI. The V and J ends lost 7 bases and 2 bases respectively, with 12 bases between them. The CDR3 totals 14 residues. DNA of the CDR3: TGTGCCAGCACCACACCTGGCCCCTACAATGAGCAGTTCTTC. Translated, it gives CASTTPGPYNEQFF.

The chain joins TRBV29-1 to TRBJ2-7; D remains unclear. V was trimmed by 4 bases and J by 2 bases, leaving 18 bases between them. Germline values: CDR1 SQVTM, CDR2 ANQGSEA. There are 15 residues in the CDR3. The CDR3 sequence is CSVVPFLSIPYEQYF. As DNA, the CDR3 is TGCAGCGTTGTGCCATTTTTAAGTATACCCTACGAGCAGTACTTC.

The CDR3 sequence is CASSQDGGEDFEQYF. For the CDR3, the DNA is TGTGCCAGCAGCCAAGATGGAGGGGAAGACTTCGAGCAGTACTTC. The chain combines TRBV4-2 with TRBJ2-7, with D perhaps matching TRBD2 (6 bases). Germline CDR1 is LGHNA and CDR2 is YNFKEQ. The CDR3 contains 15 residues. V dropped 0 bases and J dropped 6 bases, with 15 bases sitting between them.

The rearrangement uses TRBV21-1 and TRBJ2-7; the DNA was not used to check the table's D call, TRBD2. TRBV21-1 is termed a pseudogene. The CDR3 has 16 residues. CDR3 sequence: CASSKSERGFSYEQYF. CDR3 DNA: TGTGCCAGCAGCAAATCGGAGCGGGGATTCTCCTACGAGCAGTACTTC.

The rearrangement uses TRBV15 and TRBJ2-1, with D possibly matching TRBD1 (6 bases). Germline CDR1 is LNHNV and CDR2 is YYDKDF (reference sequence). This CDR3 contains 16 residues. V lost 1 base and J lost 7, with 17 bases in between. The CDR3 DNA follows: TGTGCCACCAGCAGAGCCCTCGGACAGTGGGATAATGAGCAGTTCTTC. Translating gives CATSRALGQWDNEQFF.

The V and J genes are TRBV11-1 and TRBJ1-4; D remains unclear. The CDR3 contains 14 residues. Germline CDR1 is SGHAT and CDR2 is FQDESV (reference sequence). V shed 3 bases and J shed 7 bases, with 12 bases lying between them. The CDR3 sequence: CASSLMENSEKLFF. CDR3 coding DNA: TGTGCCAGCAGCTTGATGGAGAACAGTGAAAAACTGTTTTTT.

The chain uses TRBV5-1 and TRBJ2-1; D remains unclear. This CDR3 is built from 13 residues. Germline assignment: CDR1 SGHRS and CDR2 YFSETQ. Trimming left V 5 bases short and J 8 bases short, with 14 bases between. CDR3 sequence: CASSSGASDEQFF. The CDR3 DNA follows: TGCGCCAGCAGTTCGGGCGCCTCGGATGAGCAGTTCTTC.

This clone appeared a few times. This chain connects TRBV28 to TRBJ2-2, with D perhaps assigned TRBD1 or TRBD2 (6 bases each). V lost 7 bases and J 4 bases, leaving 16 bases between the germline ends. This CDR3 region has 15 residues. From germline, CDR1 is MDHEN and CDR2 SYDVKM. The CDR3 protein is CASKNGGRSTGELFF. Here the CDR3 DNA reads TGTGCCAGCAAGAACGGGGGCCGTAGCACCGGGGAGCTGTTTTTT.